The 3 T cell receptor beta chains given below trace back to one sample, sequenced in a study of cytotoxic CD8 clonotypes in ibrutinib-treated CLL. The data were produced by immunoSEQ multiplex PCR, yet TCRdb's version contains in-frame clones alone and is incomplete. Found here are just over 200,000 clones, 70% of them singletons; the top ten hold about 6.4%. Material: PBMCs, obtained after 12 months of ibrutinib treatment. These receptors were obtained from a human donor with chronic lymphocytic leukemia.

For this clone: The sample holds other DNA sequences that translate to the same CDR3. The chain is built from TRBV5-1 and TRBJ1-3, with a weak D call TRBD1 (5 bases). The CDR3 spans 14 residues. Trimming removed 4 bases at V and 1 base at J, with 9 bases between. Germline assignment: CDR1 SGHRS and CDR2 YFSETQ. This chain's CDR3 is CASSPQGSGNTIYF. CDR3 nucleotides: TGCGCCAGCAGCCCGCAGGGTTCTGGAAACACCATATATTTT.

This clone has a single count. CDR3 region: CASSKPGTGGYGYTF. The CDR3 DNA is TGCGCCAGCAGCAAGCCTGGGACAGGGGGCTATGGCTACACCTTC. This rearrangement joins TRBV4-3 to TRBJ1-2; 11 bases fit TRBD1. J was trimmed by 4 bases and V by 5 bases; bases with no gene match: 6. CDR3 length equals 15 residues. Germline loops: CDR1 LGHNA, CDR2 YSLEER.

J is TRBJ2-7 and V is TRBV19, with 9 bases identical to TRBD1. With 1 base clipped from V and 3 bases from J, the junction kept 4 bases outside the gene matches. This CDR3 comprises 15 residues. Germline V gives CDR1 LNHDA, CDR2 SQIVND (reference sequence). CDR3 loop: CASSIGGQGFYEQYF. CDR3 nucleotide sequence: TGTGCCAGTAGTATAGGGGGACAGGGTTTCTACGAGCAGTACTTC.